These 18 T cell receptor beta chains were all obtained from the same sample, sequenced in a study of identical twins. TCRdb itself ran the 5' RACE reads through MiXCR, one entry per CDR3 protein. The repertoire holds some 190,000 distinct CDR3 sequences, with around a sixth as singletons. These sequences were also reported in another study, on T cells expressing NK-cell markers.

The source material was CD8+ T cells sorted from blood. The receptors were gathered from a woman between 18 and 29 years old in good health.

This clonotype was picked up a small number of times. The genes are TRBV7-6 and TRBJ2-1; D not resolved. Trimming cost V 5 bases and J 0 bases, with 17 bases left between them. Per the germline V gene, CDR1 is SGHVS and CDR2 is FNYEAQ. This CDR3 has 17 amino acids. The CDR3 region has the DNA TGTGCCAGCAGCCCAACAGAGCGCCCGAGCTCCTACAATGAGCAGTTCTTC. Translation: CASSPTERPSSYNEQFF. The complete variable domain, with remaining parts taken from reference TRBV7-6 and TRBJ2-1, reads GAGVSQSPRYKVTKRGQDVALRCDPISGHVSLYWYRQALGQGPEFLTYFNYEAQQDKSGLPNDRFSAERPEGSISTLTIQRTEQRDSAMYRCASSPTERPSSYNEQFFGPGTRLTVL.

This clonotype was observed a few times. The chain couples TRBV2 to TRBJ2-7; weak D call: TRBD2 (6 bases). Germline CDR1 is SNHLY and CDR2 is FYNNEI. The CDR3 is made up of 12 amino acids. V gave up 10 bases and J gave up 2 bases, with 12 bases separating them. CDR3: CATTRLAYEQYF. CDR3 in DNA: TGTGCCACCACACGACTAGCCTACGAGCAGTACTTC. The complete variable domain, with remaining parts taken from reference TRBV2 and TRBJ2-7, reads EPEVTQTPSHQVTQMGQEVILRCVPISNHLYFYWYRQILGQKVEFLVSFYNNEISEKSEIFDDQFSVERPDGSNFTLKIRSTKLEDSAMYFCATTRLAYEQYFGPGTRLTVT.

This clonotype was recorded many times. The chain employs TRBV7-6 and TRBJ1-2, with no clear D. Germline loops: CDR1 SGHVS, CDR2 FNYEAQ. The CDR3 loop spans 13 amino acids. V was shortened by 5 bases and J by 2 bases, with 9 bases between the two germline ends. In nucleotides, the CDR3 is TGTGCCAGCAGCCCGGACGACAACTATGGCTACACCTTC. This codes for CASSPDDNYGYTF.

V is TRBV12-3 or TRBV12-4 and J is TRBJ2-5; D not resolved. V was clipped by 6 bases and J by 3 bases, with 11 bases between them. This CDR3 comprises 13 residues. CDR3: CASRRTDEETQYF. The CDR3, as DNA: TGTGCCAGCAGGCGGACGGATGAAGAGACCCAGTACTTC.

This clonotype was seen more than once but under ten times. CDR3 coding DNA: TGCAGTGCTAGAGAGGGCGGAGCGAACACCGGGGAGCTGTTTTTT. Translation: CSAREGGANTGELFF. The chain employs TRBV20-1 and TRBJ2-2; unclear D gene. Trimming cost V 0 bases and J 0 bases, with 8 bases left between them. The germline CDR1 and CDR2 sequences are DFQATT and SNEGSKA (reference sequence). The CDR3 spans 15 residues.

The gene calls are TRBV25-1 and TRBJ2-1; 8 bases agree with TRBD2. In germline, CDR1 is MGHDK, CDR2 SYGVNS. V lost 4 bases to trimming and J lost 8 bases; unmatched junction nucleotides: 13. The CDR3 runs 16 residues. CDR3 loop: CASSAVGGGFFDEQFF. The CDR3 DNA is TGTGCCAGCAGTGCCGTCGGGGGGGGTTTTTTCGATGAGCAGTTCTTC.

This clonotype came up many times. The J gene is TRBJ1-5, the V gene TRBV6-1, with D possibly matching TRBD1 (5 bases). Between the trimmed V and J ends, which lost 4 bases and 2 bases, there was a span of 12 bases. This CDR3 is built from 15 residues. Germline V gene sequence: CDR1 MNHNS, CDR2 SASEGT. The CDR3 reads CASSAGPQGNQPQHF. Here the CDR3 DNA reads TGTGCCAGCAGTGCAGGGCCACAGGGCAATCAGCCCCAGCATTTT.

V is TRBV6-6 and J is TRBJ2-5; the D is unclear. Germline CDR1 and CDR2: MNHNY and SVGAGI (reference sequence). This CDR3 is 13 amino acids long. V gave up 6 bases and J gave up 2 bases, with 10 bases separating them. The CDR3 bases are TGTGCCAGCAGGGACGGGTGGCAAGAGACCCAGTACTTC. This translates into CASRDGWQETQYF.

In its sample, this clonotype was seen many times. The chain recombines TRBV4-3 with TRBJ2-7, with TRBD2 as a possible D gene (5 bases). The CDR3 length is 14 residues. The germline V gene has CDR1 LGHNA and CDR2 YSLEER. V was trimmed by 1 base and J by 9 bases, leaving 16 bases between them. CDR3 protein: CASSQGPGSVRQYF. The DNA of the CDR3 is TGCGCCAGCAGCCAAGGGCCGGGATCGGTCCGGCAGTACTTC.

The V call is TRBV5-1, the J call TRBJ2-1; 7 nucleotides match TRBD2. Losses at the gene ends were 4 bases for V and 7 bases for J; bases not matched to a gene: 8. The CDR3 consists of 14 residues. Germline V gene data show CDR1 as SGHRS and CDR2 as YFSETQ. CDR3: CASSPWTRVNEQFF. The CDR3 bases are TGCGCCAGCAGCCCCTGGACTAGAGTGAATGAGCAGTTCTTC.

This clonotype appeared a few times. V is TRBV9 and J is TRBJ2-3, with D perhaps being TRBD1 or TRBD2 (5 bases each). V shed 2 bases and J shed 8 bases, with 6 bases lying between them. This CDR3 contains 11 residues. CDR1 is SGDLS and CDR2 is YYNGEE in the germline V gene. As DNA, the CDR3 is TGTGCCAGCAGCGTTGGGGGTACGCAGTATTTT. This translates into CASSVGGTQYF.

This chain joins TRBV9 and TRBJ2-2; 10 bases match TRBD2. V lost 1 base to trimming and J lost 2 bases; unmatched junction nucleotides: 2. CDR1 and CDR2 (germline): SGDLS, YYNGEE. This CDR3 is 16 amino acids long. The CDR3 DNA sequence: TGTGCCAGCAGCGTACTAGCGGGGGCCAACACCGGGGAGCTGTTTTTT. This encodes CASSVLAGANTGELFF.

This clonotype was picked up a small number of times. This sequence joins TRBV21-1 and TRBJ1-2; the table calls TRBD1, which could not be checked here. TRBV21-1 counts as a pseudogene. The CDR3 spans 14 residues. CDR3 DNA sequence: TGTGCCAGCGACCGTCCGGGACGGTCCTATGGCTACACCTTC. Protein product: CASDRPGRSYGYTF.

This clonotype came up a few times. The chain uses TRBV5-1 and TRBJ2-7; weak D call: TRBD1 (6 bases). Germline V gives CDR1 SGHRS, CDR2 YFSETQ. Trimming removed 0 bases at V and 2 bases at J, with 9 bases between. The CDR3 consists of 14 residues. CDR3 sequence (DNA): TGCGCCAGCAGCTTGGTGGGGGCCGCCTACGAGCAGTACTTC. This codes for CASSLVGAAYEQYF.

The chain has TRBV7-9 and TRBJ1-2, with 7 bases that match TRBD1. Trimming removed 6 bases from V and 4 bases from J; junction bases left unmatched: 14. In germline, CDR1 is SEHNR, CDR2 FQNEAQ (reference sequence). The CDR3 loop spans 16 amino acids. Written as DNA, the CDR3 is TGTGCCAGCAGTTACTATTCGGGACAGAAACTCTATGGCTACACCTTC. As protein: CASSYYSGQKLYGYTF.

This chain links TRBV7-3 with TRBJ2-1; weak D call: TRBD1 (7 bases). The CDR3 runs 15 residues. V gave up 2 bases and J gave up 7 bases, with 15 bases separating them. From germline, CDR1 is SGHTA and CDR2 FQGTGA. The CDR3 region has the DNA TGTGCCAGCAGCTTAGCTGGAGGGGGCGGGAATGAGCAGTTCTTC. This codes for CASSLAGGGGNEQFF. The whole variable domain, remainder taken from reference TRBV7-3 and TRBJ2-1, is GAGVSQTPSNKVTEKGKYVELRCDPISGHTALYWYRQSLGQGPEFLIYFQGTGAADDSGLPNDRFFAVRPEGSVSTLKIQRTERGDSAVYLCASSLAGGGGNEQFFGPGTRLTVL.

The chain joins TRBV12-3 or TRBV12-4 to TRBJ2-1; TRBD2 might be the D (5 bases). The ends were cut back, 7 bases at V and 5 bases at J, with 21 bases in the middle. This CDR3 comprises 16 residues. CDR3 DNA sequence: TGTGCCAGCACCCCGACCAGCGAGTTGGGAGACAATGAGCAGTTCTTC. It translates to CASTPTSELGDNEQFF.

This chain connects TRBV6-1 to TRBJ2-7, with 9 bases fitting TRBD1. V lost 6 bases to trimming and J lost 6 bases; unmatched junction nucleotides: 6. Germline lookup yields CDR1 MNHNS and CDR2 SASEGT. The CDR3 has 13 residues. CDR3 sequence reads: CASRRTGEVEQYF. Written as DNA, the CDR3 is TGTGCCAGCAGAAGGACAGGGGAGGTCGAGCAGTACTTC.